Below are 8 T cell receptor beta chains sequenced from a single sample in a study of shared clonotypes between healthy human individuals. Libraries were prepared by immunoSEQ multiplex PCR; TCRdb keeps only in-frame clonotypes and omits some of them. The table records about 1,500,000 clones, about 96% of them present only once. The sample taken for sequencing was naive CD4+ T cells sorted from blood. This sample's subset: CD45RA+ positively selected. The receptors here all came from a man aged 25-45 years in good health.

Note on this clone: Other DNA sequences of this sample code for an identical CDR3. The rearrangement joins TRBV5-1 to TRBJ2-3; no firm D call. Trimming pared 0 bases from V and 2 bases from J, leaving 7 bases between. This CDR3 is built from 14 residues. Germline CDR1 SGHRS, CDR2 YFSETQ. In nucleotides, the CDR3 is TGCGCCAGCAGCTTGGACTCACACACAGATACGCAGTATTTT. Translation gives CASSLDSHTDTQYF.

This chain joins TRBV5-1 and TRBJ2-3, with D unclear. Germline V gene sequence: CDR1 SGHRS, CDR2 YFSETQ. Trimming cost V 0 bases and J 8 bases, with 10 bases left between them. The CDR3 is made up of 13 amino acids. CDR3 nucleotides: TGCGCCAGCAGCTTGGAGGGATCCGTTACGCAGTATTTT. Protein product: CASSLEGSVTQYF.

V is TRBV2 and J is TRBJ2-5; the D gene is possibly TRBD2 (5 bases). Germline CDR1 is SNHLY and CDR2 is FYNNEI. The CDR3 is 13 residues long. Trimming stripped 7 bases from V and 2 bases from J, with 11 bases between. The CDR3 DNA is TGTGCCAGCATGGAGGACGGACAAGAGACCCAGTACTTC. Protein sequence: CASMEDGQETQYF.

The chain is built from TRBV4-1 and TRBJ2-7; D is unresolved. V was shortened by 0 bases and J by 0 bases, with 9 bases between the two germline ends. The germline V gene encodes CDR1 MGHRA and CDR2 YSYEKL. The CDR3 has 15 residues. CDR3 protein: CASSQDSAGSYEQYF. CDR3 in DNA: TGCGCCAGCAGCCAAGATAGTGCCGGCTCCTACGAGCAGTACTTC.

V usage is TRBV18 and J usage is TRBJ1-4; D not certain. The CDR3 is 12 residues long. Trimming left V 3 bases short and J 13 bases short, with 12 bases between. Germline CDR1 KGHSH, CDR2 LQKENI. The CDR3 loop is CASSPQSQVLFF. The CDR3 DNA follows: TGTGCCAGCTCACCCCAAAGTCAGGTACTGTTTTTT.

This clone has just one count. The chain couples TRBV28 to TRBJ1-2; D is undetermined. V lost 5 bases to trimming and J lost 5 bases, with 18 bases between them. CDR3 length: 15 amino acids. The germline V gene encodes CDR1 MDHEN and CDR2 SYDVKM. The CDR3: CASSEAGSVLYGYTF. The CDR3 DNA reads TGTGCCAGCAGTGAGGCAGGATCAGTGTTGTATGGCTACACCTTC.

V and J are TRBV11-2 and TRBJ2-5; TRBD1 or TRBD2 may be the D gene (5 bases each). This CDR3 region has 16 residues. Trimming left V 5 bases short and J 1 base short, with 17 bases between. Germline values: CDR1 SGHAT, CDR2 FQNNGV. CDR3 sequence (DNA): TGTGCCAGCAGCCCAAACCCCCGGGGCGGCCAAGAGACCCAGTACTTC. Amino acid sequence: CASSPNPRGGQETQYF.

V usage is TRBV28 and J usage is TRBJ1-1, with D uncertain. The V gene lost 6 bases and the J gene lost 6 bases, with 17 bases spanning the gap. Per germline, CDR1 MDHEN and CDR2 SYDVKM. This CDR3 is built from 14 residues. The chain's CDR3 is CASSQPTFYAEAFF. In nucleotides, the CDR3 is TGTGCCAGCAGCCAACCGACATTTTATGCTGAAGCTTTCTTT.